This T cell receptor beta chain was identified during a study of T-cell reconstitution after alpha-beta-depleted transplantation in children. Study findings and constraints: TCRbeta diversity was high at day 60 in some patients (a result of surviving recipient T cells and thymic progenitors). Diversity and T-cell counts at one year after transplant derived mostly from new T cells.

Preparation of the TCRbeta library involved a method that used unique molecular identifiers. Using its own MiXCR run on the PCR reads, TCRdb lists one record per CDR3 protein. The table shows approximately 150,000 distinct CDR3 sequences, with around 8.8% occurring only once. Germline assignment: CDR1 DFQATT and CDR2 SNEGSKA (reference sequence). The CDR3 has 15 amino acids. V was shortened by 5 bases and J by 1 base, with 17 bases between the two germline ends. This clonotype was seen ten or more times. Its antigen remains unidentified. The sequences come from PBMCs, mostly from graft donor cells, collected 180 days after TCRalphabeta/CD19-depleted stem cell transplant. The V call is TRBV20-1, the J call TRBJ1-1; the D is unclear. The sequence derives from a female patient aged 2-10 years who had a stem cell transplant for congenital amegakaryocytic thrombocytopenia, so the T cells may come from the graft donor. The CDR3 sequence is CSAPRGYTANTEAFF. CDR3 in DNA: TGCAGTGCTCCCCGTGGGTATACAGCGAACACTGAAGCTTTCTTT.